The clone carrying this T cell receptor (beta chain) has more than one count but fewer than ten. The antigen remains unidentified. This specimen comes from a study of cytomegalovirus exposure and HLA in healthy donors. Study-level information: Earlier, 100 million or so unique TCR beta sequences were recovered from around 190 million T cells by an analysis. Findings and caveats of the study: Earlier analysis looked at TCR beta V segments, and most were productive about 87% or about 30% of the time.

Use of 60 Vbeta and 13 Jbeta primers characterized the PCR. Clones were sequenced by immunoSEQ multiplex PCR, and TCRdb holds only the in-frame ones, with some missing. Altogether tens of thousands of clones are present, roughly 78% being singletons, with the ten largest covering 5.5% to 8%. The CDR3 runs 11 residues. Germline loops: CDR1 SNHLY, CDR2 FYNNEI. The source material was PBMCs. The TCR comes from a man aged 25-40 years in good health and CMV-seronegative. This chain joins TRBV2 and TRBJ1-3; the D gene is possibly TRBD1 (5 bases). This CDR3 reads CVIGAGNTIYF. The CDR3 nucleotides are TGTGTCATAGGGGCTGGAAACACCATATATTTT.